This T cell receptor (beta chain) was sequenced in a study of blood T cell repertoires in COVID-19. The assay was immunoSEQ multiplex PCR, and TCRdb's table has in-frame clones only and misses some. The sample contains approximately 38,000 clones, about 94% of which appear only once. J gave up 3 bases and V 0 bases, and 7 bases lay outside the gene matches. Germline values: CDR1 MNHNY, CDR2 SVGAGI (reference sequence). This CDR3 has 16 residues. Sequenced material: peripheral blood. This receptor was identified in a human donor with active COVID-19. The donor label of this sample is uncertain. V usage is TRBV6-6 and J usage is TRBJ1-2, with 7 positions matching TRBD1. The CDR3 DNA reads as TGTGCCAGCAGTTACTCACCGTCGGACAGGTACTATGGCTACACCTTC. Translated, it gives CASSYSPSDRYYGYTF.